This T cell receptor (beta chain) derives from a study of cytomegalovirus exposure and HLA in healthy donors. Study summary: As an earlier analysis found, 150 million to 200 million T cells yielded 95 million to 130 million unique TCR beta sequences.

Findings and caveats of the study: In a later analysis, TCR beta V- and J-gene trimming showed a link to a missense DCLRE1C variant. Follow-up analysis seemed to connect common viral pathogens with several of the most significant clusters identified.

With 3 bases removed from V and 0 bases from J, the gap between germline ends came to 9 bases. Germline V lookup: CDR1 SGDLS, CDR2 YYNGEE. The CDR3 runs 15 residues. PCR employed 60 Vbeta and 13 Jbeta primers. Profiling relied on immunoSEQ multiplex PCR, and the TCRdb table lists in-frame clones only, not all of them. In the table there are 120,000 or so clones, approximately 79% of which are singletons. Comments on this clone: As yet, its antigen is unknown.

This TCR was recovered from a man aged 30-40 years in good health and CMV-seronegative. Material for sequencing was PBMCs. The rearrangement joins TRBV9 to TRBJ1-4; no clear D gene. For the CDR3, the DNA is TGTGCCAGCAGCGGGCCGGGAGCAACTAATGAAAAACTGTTTTTT. Translating it yields CASSGPGATNEKLFF.